These 2 T cell receptor beta chains were sequenced from one sample in a study of human T cells and chemical hapten exposure. Specified time point: healthy volunteer bleed at 6 weeks. Total RNA was isolated from unfractionated whole blood. In TCRdb, the RACE reads were re-called with MiXCR into one record per CDR3 protein. This sample yields 75,000 to 80,000 distinct CDR3 sequences, of which around 9.4% are seen a single time; 1.7% belongs to the top ten. Source material: whole blood. The receptors come from a female donor in good health. Some clones in this sample may be carry-over from other donors' samples.

This clonotype showed up many times. The rearrangement uses TRBV27 and TRBJ1-6; 8 nucleotides align to TRBD1. CDR1 and CDR2 (germline): MNHEY, SMNVEV (reference sequence). V dropped 2 bases and J dropped 10; count of bases not matched to a gene: 7. This CDR3 has 15 amino acids. This CDR3 reads CASSLNHRGGSPLHF. CDR3 nucleotides: TGTGCCAGCAGTTTAAATCACAGGGGGGGATCACCCCTCCACTTT.

The chain has TRBV11-2 and TRBJ1-2, with TRBD1 identical over 8 bases. Per germline, CDR1 SGHAT and CDR2 FQNNGV. After removal of 5 bases from V and 4 bases from J, the junction contained 12 bases not matched to a gene. The CDR3 is 16 residues long. The CDR3, as DNA: TGTGCCAGCAGCCCCCCCGCGGCAGGGGGCCTCTATGGCTACACCTTC. Translated: CASSPPAAGGLYGYTF.